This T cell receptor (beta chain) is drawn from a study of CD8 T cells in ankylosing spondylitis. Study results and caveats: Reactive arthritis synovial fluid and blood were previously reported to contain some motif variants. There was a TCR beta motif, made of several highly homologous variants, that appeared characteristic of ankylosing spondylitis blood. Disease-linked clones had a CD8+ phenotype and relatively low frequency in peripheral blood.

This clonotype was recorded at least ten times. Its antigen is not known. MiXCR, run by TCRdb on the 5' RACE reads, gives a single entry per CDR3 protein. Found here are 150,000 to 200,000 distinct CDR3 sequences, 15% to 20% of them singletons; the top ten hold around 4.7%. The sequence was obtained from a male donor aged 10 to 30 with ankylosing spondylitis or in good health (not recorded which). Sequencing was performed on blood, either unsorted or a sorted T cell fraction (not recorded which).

In nucleotides, the CDR3 is TGTGCCAGCCCCGAAGATGGGGACAGGGTCCACGAGCAGTACTTC. Amino acids: CASPEDGDRVHEQYF. V usage is TRBV6-1 and J usage is TRBJ2-7; TRBD1 matches 9 bases. V trimming: 8 bases; J trimming: 5 bases; junction bases outside the gene matches: 13. The germline V gene encodes CDR1 MNHNS and CDR2 SASEGT. This CDR3 contains 15 residues.